These T cell receptor beta chains were read from a single sample in a study of beta chain features in type 1 diabetes. Assay used: immunoSEQ multiplex PCR; TCRdb lists only in-frame clones, some missing. The top ten clones hold about 0.6% of a sample with 300,000 to 400,000 clones, 9.6% of them seen once. Specimen: central memory CD4+ T cells from blood. All receptors derive from a man under 40 with type 1 diabetes. The CDR3 runs from the conserved cysteine through the conserved F or W. The order of the fields is CDR3 length, D gene, J gene, V gene, clone size, CDR3 DNA, CDR3 protein. The D gene is left open where the match is weak. Only some rows state a clone size, as once, few, many or a class for expanded clones.

cdr3_length: 13
d_call: .
j_call: TRBJ2-1
v_call: TRBV11-3
clone_size: .
cdr3_nt: TGTGCCAGCAGCCCCCTTGGTTACAATGAGCAGTTCTTC
cdr3_aa: CASSPLGYNEQFF

cdr3_length: 13
d_call: .
j_call: TRBJ1-2
v_call: TRBV5-1
clone_size: few
cdr3_nt: TGCGCCAGCAGGATCGGGTTGAACTATGGCTACACCTTC
cdr3_aa: CASRIGLNYGYTF

cdr3_length: 13
d_call: TRBD1
j_call: TRBJ2-7
v_call: TRBV6-1
clone_size: few
cdr3_nt: TGTGCCAGCACCTCGGGACAGAGCTACGAGCAGTACTTC
cdr3_aa: CASTSGQSYEQYF

cdr3_length: 16
d_call: TRBD1
j_call: TRBJ2-2
v_call: TRBV28
clone_size: few
cdr3_nt: TGTGCCAGCAGGCCAGGGGGCCGCGCGAACACCGGGGAGCTGTTTTTT
cdr3_aa: CASRPGGRANTGELFF

cdr3_length: 13
d_call: .
j_call: TRBJ2-5
v_call: TRBV5-8
clone_size: few
cdr3_nt: TGTGCCAGCAGCTTGGCGGGAGAAGGGACCCAGTACTTC
cdr3_aa: CASSLAGEGTQYF

cdr3_length: 16
d_call: TRBD1
j_call: TRBJ1-5
v_call: TRBV27
clone_size: many
cdr3_nt: TGTGCCAGCAGTCGGGCCGACAGGGCGGGCAATCAGCCCCAGCATTTT
cdr3_aa: CASSRADRAGNQPQHF

cdr3_length: 14
d_call: TRBD1
j_call: TRBJ1-2
v_call: TRBV4-1
clone_size: few
cdr3_nt: TGCGCCAGCAGCCAAGCTACAGGGGGCTATGGCTACACCTTC
cdr3_aa: CASSQATGGYGYTF

cdr3_length: 14
d_call: .
j_call: TRBJ1-3
v_call: TRBV2
clone_size: .
cdr3_nt: TGTGCCAGCGGCAGGGAGGCCGCCGGAAACACCATATATTTT
cdr3_aa: CASGREAAGNTIYF

cdr3_length: 11
d_call: .
j_call: TRBJ1-1
v_call: TRBV6-6
clone_size: few
cdr3_nt: TGTGCCAGCACCCTGGGGACTGAAGCTTTCTTT
cdr3_aa: CASTLGTEAFF

cdr3_length: 15
d_call: TRBD2
j_call: TRBJ2-5
v_call: TRBV9
clone_size: .
cdr3_nt: TGTGCCAGCAGCGTAGTTGGGAGGGTCCAAGAGACCCAGTACTTC
cdr3_aa: CASSVVGRVQETQYF

cdr3_length: 16
d_call: TRBD2
j_call: TRBJ2-7
v_call: TRBV7-9
clone_size: few
cdr3_nt: TGCGCCAGCAGCCAAGGCCCTAGCGGGAGTTCCGACGAGCAGTACTTC
cdr3_aa: CASSQGPSGSSDEQYF

cdr3_length: 13
d_call: .
j_call: TRBJ2-1
v_call: TRBV7-6
clone_size: few
cdr3_nt: TGTGCCAGCAGCTTAGAATCATACAATGAGCAGTTCTTC
cdr3_aa: CASSLESYNEQFF

cdr3_length: 14
d_call: .
j_call: TRBJ2-5
v_call: TRBV5-6
clone_size: few
cdr3_nt: TGTGCCAGCAGCTTGGTTCGCAGACAAGAGACCCAGTACTTC
cdr3_aa: CASSLVRRQETQYF

cdr3_length: 15
d_call: .
j_call: TRBJ2-6
v_call: TRBV5-1
clone_size: many
cdr3_nt: TGCGCCAGCAGCTTTGAGGGGGCTGGGGCCAACGTCCTGACTTTC
cdr3_aa: CASSFEGAGANVLTF

cdr3_length: 16
d_call: .
j_call: TRBJ1-6
v_call: TRBV18
clone_size: few
cdr3_nt: TGTGCCAGCTCACCCACCGTGGGCGCCAATAATTCACCCCTCCACTTT
cdr3_aa: CASSPTVGANNSPLHF

cdr3_length: 16
d_call: .
j_call: TRBJ2-1
v_call: TRBV10-3
clone_size: few
cdr3_nt: TGTGCCATCAGTGAGTCGGGAGCAGACTACTACAATGAGCAGTTCTTC
cdr3_aa: CAISESGADYYNEQFF

cdr3_length: 15
d_call: TRBD2
j_call: TRBJ2-1
v_call: TRBV10-1
clone_size: few
cdr3_nt: TGCGCCAGCAGTGGCGAGCGGGAGGAGTCCAATGAGCAGTTCTTC
cdr3_aa: CASSGEREESNEQFF

cdr3_length: 15
d_call: TRBD1
j_call: TRBJ1-1
v_call: TRBV18
clone_size: few
cdr3_nt: TGTGCCAGCTCACCCGGACAGGGGGAGGTCACTGAAGCTTTCTTT
cdr3_aa: CASSPGQGEVTEAFF

cdr3_length: 10
d_call: .
j_call: TRBJ2-1
v_call: TRBV20-1
clone_size: .
cdr3_nt: TGCAGTGCTTTCATCAATGAGCAGTTCTTC
cdr3_aa: CSAFINEQFF

cdr3_length: 15
d_call: .
j_call: TRBJ1-4
v_call: TRBV4-3
clone_size: many
cdr3_nt: TGCGCCAGCAGCCCTCGGAGCCGATTAAATGAAAAACTGTTTTTT
cdr3_aa: CASSPRSRLNEKLFF

cdr3_length: 15
d_call: .
j_call: TRBJ1-2
v_call: TRBV4-2
clone_size: few
cdr3_nt: TGTGCCAGCAGCTCGGGACACCCGAGGGACTATGGCTACACCTTC
cdr3_aa: CASSSGHPRDYGYTF

cdr3_length: 15
d_call: .
j_call: TRBJ1-3
v_call: TRBV9
clone_size: .
cdr3_nt: TGTGCCAGCAGCGCCCAGGACGATAGAAGGAACACCATATATTTT
cdr3_aa: CASSAQDDRRNTIYF

cdr3_length: 14
d_call: .
j_call: TRBJ1-5
v_call: TRBV10-3
clone_size: .
cdr3_nt: TGTGCCATCAGTGACGTAGGGAGCAATCAGCCCCAGCATTTT
cdr3_aa: CAISDVGSNQPQHF

cdr3_length: 14
d_call: .
j_call: TRBJ1-1
v_call: TRBV28
clone_size: .
cdr3_nt: TGTGCCAGCAGTTTGGAAGGGGTTAGGGCTGAAGCTTTCTTT
cdr3_aa: CASSLEGVRAEAFF

cdr3_length: 13
d_call: TRBD2
j_call: TRBJ2-1
v_call: TRBV27
clone_size: .
cdr3_nt: TGTGCCAGCAGGGGGACTAGCGGGTTTGGGCAGTTCTTC
cdr3_aa: CASRGTSGFGQFF

cdr3_length: 14
d_call: .
j_call: TRBJ2-1
v_call: TRBV6-6
clone_size: few
cdr3_nt: TGTGCCATCAGTACCAGGACAGTTAATCTTGAGCAGTTCTTC
cdr3_aa: CAISTRTVNLEQFF

cdr3_length: 18
d_call: TRBD2
j_call: TRBJ2-3
v_call: TRBV5-1
clone_size: .
cdr3_nt: TGCGCCAGCAGCCCTGGGACTAGCGGGCGCATGGGGACAGATACGCAGTATTTT
cdr3_aa: CASSPGTSGRMGTDTQYF

cdr3_length: 15
d_call: TRBD1
j_call: TRBJ2-7
v_call: TRBV4-3
clone_size: .
cdr3_nt: TGCGCCAGCAGCCCACCAAGCGGACAGGGCCGCGAGCAGTACTTC
cdr3_aa: CASSPPSGQGREQYF

cdr3_length: 13
d_call: .
j_call: TRBJ1-1
v_call: TRBV5-1
clone_size: few
cdr3_nt: TGCGCCAGCAGCTTGGCCGTAAACACTGAAGCTTTCTTT
cdr3_aa: CASSLAVNTEAFF

cdr3_length: 18
d_call: TRBD1
j_call: TRBJ1-2
v_call: TRBV7-2
clone_size: .
cdr3_nt: TGTGCCAGCAGCACGCAAAACCCCAGGGGGGCGCGCTACTATGGCTACACCTTC
cdr3_aa: CASSTQNPRGARYYGYTF

cdr3_length: 15
d_call: TRBD1
j_call: TRBJ2-7
v_call: TRBV28
clone_size: .
cdr3_nt: TGTGCCAGCAGTACTACGGGACAGGGGACCTACGAGCAGTACTTC
cdr3_aa: CASSTTGQGTYEQYF

cdr3_length: 14
d_call: TRBD2
j_call: TRBJ2-1
v_call: TRBV5-1
clone_size: few
cdr3_nt: TGCGCCAGCAGCTTCCTAGCGGGAGACAATGAGCAGTTCTTC
cdr3_aa: CASSFLAGDNEQFF

cdr3_length: 12
d_call: .
j_call: TRBJ2-7
v_call: TRBV25-1
clone_size: .
cdr3_nt: TGTGCCAGCAGTCCTCAGGCCTACGAGCAGTACTTC
cdr3_aa: CASSPQAYEQYF

cdr3_length: 13
d_call: .
j_call: TRBJ2-7
v_call: TRBV6-6
clone_size: many
cdr3_nt: TGTGCCAGCAGTCGACAGGTTACCTACGAGCAGTACTTC
cdr3_aa: CASSRQVTYEQYF

cdr3_length: 16
d_call: .
j_call: TRBJ1-4
v_call: TRBV6-5
clone_size: few
cdr3_nt: TGTGCCAGCAGTTTCGCCTCCACTACCACGAGTCAAAAACTGTTTTTT
cdr3_aa: CASSFASTTTSQKLFF

cdr3_length: 14
d_call: TRBD1
j_call: TRBJ1-1
v_call: TRBV5-1
clone_size: .
cdr3_nt: TGCGCCAGCAGCCTGGACAGGGGGAACACTGAAGCTTTCTTT
cdr3_aa: CASSLDRGNTEAFF